This T cell receptor beta chain was identified during a study of T cell clones after liver transplantation. Regarding the study as a whole: A larger donor-reactive than third-party decline suggested partial antigen-specific deletion.

Only a few counts were recorded for this clone. Its antigen remains unknown. Unmatched junction bases numbered 5, after V lost 4 bases and J lost 6 bases. This CDR3 is built from 14 residues. Germline V gene data show CDR1 as SEHNR and CDR2 as FQNEAQ (reference sequence). TCRdb keeps only in-frame clones here, not all; method: immunoSEQ multiplex PCR. The sample lists over 55,000 clones, about 71% occurring once. This chain connects TRBV7-9 to TRBJ1-5, with 8 bases lining up with TRBD1. Sample: CD4+ T cells from blood, taken at the approximately 16-month timepoint. This clonotype originated in a human patient who received a liver transplant. Some T cells may be provided by the graft donor. The CDR3 region is CASSSDREGQPQHF. The DNA for the CDR3 is TGTGCCAGCAGCTCGGACAGGGAGGGTCAGCCCCAGCATTTT.